What follows are 8 T cell receptor beta chains derived from one specimen sequenced in a study of immune characterization of retroperitoneal liposarcoma. TCRdb used MiXCR to reprocess the PCR reads, holding one entry per CDR3 protein. Among 2,000 to 2,500 distinct CDR3 sequences listed, about 43% were seen once. The specimen sequenced was tumor tissue. These receptors were taken from a male donor with retroperitoneal liposarcoma.

By frequency in the sample, this clonotype is large. V and J are TRBV6-1 and TRBJ2-1; 9 nucleotides agree with TRBD1. V was pared by 8 bases and J by 10 bases, with 15 bases of the junction left unmatched. The CDR3 sequence is 15 residues long. Germline loops: CDR1 MNHNS, CDR2 SASEGT. The CDR3 DNA sequence: TGTGCCAGCTCCCCCTGGGACAGGGTGTCCTACGAGCAGTTCTTC. Translated: CASSPWDRVSYEQFF.

The chain is built from TRBV6-6 and TRBJ2-3; D tentatively fits TRBD1 or TRBD2 (6 bases each). This CDR3 is 15 amino acids long. Germline CDR1 is MNHNY and CDR2 is SVGAGI (reference sequence). Trimming removed 0 bases at V and 6 bases at J, with 13 bases between. The CDR3 region is CASSYSGGRSDTQYF. DNA of the CDR3: TGTGCCAGCAGTTACTCGGGGGGCAGGTCGGATACGCAGTATTTT.

In its sample, this clonotype ranks as large. The chain joins TRBV7-2 to TRBJ2-1; 11 nucleotides line up with TRBD2. From germline, CDR1 is SGHTA and CDR2 FQGNSA. Germline trimming cut 5 bases from V and 13 bases from J; bases unmatched to any gene: 19. The CDR3 extends over 17 amino acids. CDR3 loop: CASSDVAGGLQGETQFF. In nucleotides, the CDR3 is TGTGCCAGCAGCGACGTAGCGGGAGGGCTTCAAGGAGAGACCCAGTTCTTC.

The V and J genes are TRBV6-1 and TRBJ2-5; 7 bases agree with TRBD1. The CDR3 is 16 residues long. The germline CDR1 and CDR2 sequences are MNHNS and SASEGT. Trimming cost V 7 bases and J 3 bases; bases outside gene matches: 14. The chain's CDR3 is CASTQPEETGKETQYF. The CDR3 DNA sequence: TGTGCCAGCACCCAACCCGAAGAGACAGGGAAAGAGACCCAGTACTTC.

This clonotype was found a few times. The chain recombines TRBV6-1 with TRBJ2-7, with 7 bases lining up with TRBD1. The CDR3 sequence is 14 residues long. The V and J ends lost 3 bases and 3 bases, in that order; junction bases with no gene match: 5. The germline V gene encodes CDR1 MNHNS and CDR2 SASEGT. The DNA of the CDR3 is TGTGCCAGCAGTGACGGGACAGATGTCTACGAGCAGTACTTC. Its translation is CASSDGTDVYEQYF.

The chain recombines TRBV12-3 or TRBV12-4 with TRBJ2-5; 7 bases map to TRBD2. V lost 3 bases, J lost 2 bases, and 6 bases stayed unmatched. CDR3 length: 15 amino acids. The CDR3: CASSFLAALQETQYF. The CDR3 DNA reads as TGTGCCAGCAGTTTCCTAGCGGCACTACAAGAGACCCAGTACTTC.

This clonotype was seen only a few times. The CDR3 sequence: CASSYGGDNEQFF. CDR3 DNA: TGTGCCAGCAGTTACGGCGGAGACAATGAGCAGTTCTTC. The chain has TRBV6-6 and TRBJ2-1; no firm D call. V lost 2 bases and J lost 5, with 7 bases in between. Germline values: CDR1 MNHNY, CDR2 SVGAGI (reference sequence). The CDR3 sequence is 13 residues long.

This clonotype was seen a handful of times. The chain couples TRBV12-3 or TRBV12-4 to TRBJ2-1; TRBD1 agrees at 10 bases. The closer fit of TRBJ2-7 to the DNA end suggests the J call may be wrong. This CDR3 region has 15 residues. CDR3 loop: CATTFGTGVSYEQYF. CDR3 nucleotides: TGTGCCACCACCTTTGGGACAGGGGTATCTTATGAGCAGTACTTC.